Listed below are T cell receptor beta chains from one sample, sequenced in a study of shared clonotypes between healthy human individuals. The protocol was immunoSEQ multiplex PCR, while the TCRdb copy is restricted to in-frame clones and leaves out a portion. The sample has 600,000 to 750,000 clones, just under 75% seen once. Sequencing input: memory CD4+ T cells sorted from blood. The receptors stem from a woman aged 25-40 years in good health. CDR3s include the opening cysteine and the closing phenylalanine or tryptophan. D genes are given only for firm matches. Size tells how often a clone was seen (once, few, many) or the class of an expanded clone, and some rows leave it out.

TRBV7-9	TRBJ2-3	NA	TRBD1	CASSSRWGQGRGVGDTQYF	TGTGCCAGCAGCTCCCGGTGGGGACAGGGGAGGGGGGTCGGAGATACGCAGTATTTT
TRBV21-1	TRBJ1-5	NA	NA	CASTTDRGPNQPQHF	TGTGCCAGCACCACAGACAGGGGGCCCAATCAGCCCCAGCATTTT
TRBV28	TRBJ2-1	NA	NA	CASSFQGTYNEQFF	TGTGCCAGCAGTTTTCAGGGGACCTACAATGAGCAGTTCTTC
TRBV11-2	TRBJ1-1	NA	TRBD1	CASSPRTGRGTEAFF	TGTGCCAGCAGCCCCCGGACAGGGAGGGGAACTGAAGCTTTCTTT
TRBV28	TRBJ2-7	NA	NA	CATTAGDRDYEQYF	TGTGCCACCACCGCGGGGGACAGAGACTACGAGCAGTACTTC
TRBV5-5	TRBJ2-6	NA	NA	CASSLSNSGANVLTF	TGTGCCAGCAGCTTGAGTAACTCTGGGGCCAACGTCCTAACTTTC
TRBV6-1	TRBJ2-5	NA	NA	CASRGAGSAQETQYF	TGTGCCAGCAGGGGGGCAGGGAGCGCCCAAGAGACCCAGTACTTC
TRBV5-4	TRBJ1-2	once	TRBD1	CASSRNRDRVNYGYTF	TGTGCCAGCAGCAGAAACCGGGACAGGGTGAACTATGGCTACACCTTC
TRBV7-9	TRBJ1-4	NA	NA	CASSPGTDNEKLFF	TGTGCCAGCAGCCCCGGGACGGATAATGAAAAACTGTTTTTT
TRBV6-5	TRBJ1-2	NA	TRBD1	CASSYTTGLDGYTF	TGTGCCAGCAGTTACACGACAGGGCTGGATGGCTACACCTTC
TRBV11-2	TRBJ1-3	NA	NA	CASSLDRYSGNTIYF	TGTGCCAGCAGCTTAGATCGATACAGCGGAAACACCATATATTTT
TRBV19	TRBJ1-5	many	NA	CASTHDPYRSNQPQHF	TGTGCCAGTACCCATGACCCTTACCGTAGCAATCAGCCCCAGCATTTT
TRBV10-3	TRBJ1-1	few	TRBD1	CAIRLGTGGTEAFF	TGTGCCATCAGATTAGGGACAGGTGGGACTGAAGCTTTCTTT
TRBV7-9	TRBJ2-3	NA	NA	CASSRLVGATDTQYF	TGTGCCAGCAGCCGACTAGTTGGTGCCACAGATACGCAGTATTTT
TRBV28	TRBJ2-3	NA	NA	CASSLVWADTQYF	TGTGCCAGCAGTTTAGTCTGGGCAGATACGCAGTATTTT
TRBV6-5	TRBJ2-7	NA	NA	CASRVSPALGYEQYF	TGTGCCAGCCGTGTTTCTCCCGCCCTGGGTTACGAGCAGTACTTC
TRBV5-4	TRBJ2-3	NA	NA	CASSLDPGRTDTQYF	TGTGCCAGCAGCTTGGACCCCGGGAGAACAGATACGCAGTATTTT
TRBV5-4	TRBJ1-2	NA	TRBD1	CASSLEQGVGYGYTF	TGTGCCAGCAGCTTGGAACAGGGGGTAGGGTATGGCTACACCTTC
TRBV20-1	TRBJ2-7	NA	NA	CSASPGPEQYF	TGCAGTGCTAGTCCAGGGCCCGAGCAGTACTTC
TRBV28	TRBJ2-7	NA	NA	CASIPQQATTSYEQYF	TGTGCCAGCATCCCACAACAGGCGACAACTTCTTACGAGCAGTACTTC
TRBV4-1	TRBJ2-5	NA	TRBD1	CASSLNPGQGVTQYF	TGCGCCAGCAGCCTCAACCCAGGACAGGGAGTGACCCAGTACTTC
TRBV19	TRBJ1-2	NA	NA	CASSRGQSYGYTF	TGTGCCAGTAGTAGAGGACAGTCTTATGGCTACACCTTC
TRBV5-1	TRBJ2-1	NA	NA	CASGKGSSYNEQFF	TGCGCCAGCGGCAAGGGCAGTTCCTACAATGAGCAGTTCTTC
TRBV25-1	TRBJ1-4	once	NA	CASSESEKYEKLFF	TGTGCCAGCAGTGAATCCGAGAAGTATGAAAAACTGTTTTTT
TRBV4-2	TRBJ1-2	NA	NA	CASSQDPGRNGYTF	TGTGCCAGCAGCCAAGACCCGGGGAGGAATGGCTACACCTTC
TRBV5-1	TRBJ2-3	NA	NA	CASSPGDSTDTQYF	TGCGCCAGCAGCCCGGGGGACAGCACAGATACGCAGTATTTT
TRBV7-6	TRBJ2-2	NA	NA	CASSLVESTNTGELFF	TGTGCCAGCAGCTTAGTGGAGAGTACGAACACCGGGGAGCTGTTTTTT
TRBV28	TRBJ2-7	NA	TRBD2	CASRPATSGVRYEQYF	TGTGCCAGCAGACCCGCGACTAGCGGGGTGAGGTACGAGCAGTACTTC